This T cell receptor (beta chain) was recorded in a study of cytomegalovirus exposure and HLA in healthy donors. Donors in the study were healthy people who gave bone marrow. Study outcomes and limitations: Some V segments, including TRBV6-2 and TRBV6-3, were excluded as indistinguishable.

The PCR contained 60 Vbeta and 13 Jbeta primers. Authors' methods: Later analysis identified approximately 88 million unique TCR beta chains, about 10 million shared. The data were produced by immunoSEQ multiplex PCR, yet TCRdb's version contains in-frame clones alone and is incomplete. That table supplies the V and J calls and clone size; D and trimming were determined from the DNA. Here the sample spans some 54,000 clones, 80% being singletons. The CDR3 is 10 residues long. Germline CDR1 is SNHLY and CDR2 is FYNNEI. Notes on this clone: Its specificity is not known. The junction shows a germline mismatch at one end, possibly a read error.

Sequenced material: PBMCs. The source is a male donor in good health and CMV-seronegative. The V gene is TRBV2, the J gene TRBJ2-7, with unresolved D. CDR3 sequence reads: CASSAEDTRF. The DNA for the CDR3 is TGTGCCAGCAGTGCAGAAGACACCCGCTTC.